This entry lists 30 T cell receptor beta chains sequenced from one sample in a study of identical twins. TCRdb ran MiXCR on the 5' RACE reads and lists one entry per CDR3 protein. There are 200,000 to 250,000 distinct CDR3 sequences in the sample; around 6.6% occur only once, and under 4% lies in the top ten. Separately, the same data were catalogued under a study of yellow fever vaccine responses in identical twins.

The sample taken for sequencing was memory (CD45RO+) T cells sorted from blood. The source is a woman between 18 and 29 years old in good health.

This CDR3 reads CASSLVVRSYNEQFF. The CDR3 DNA is TGTGCCAGCAGCTTAGTCGTTAGGTCCTACAATGAGCAGTTCTTC. V and J are TRBV7-2 and TRBJ2-1; D is unclear. This CDR3 has 15 residues. Germline V gene sequence: CDR1 SGHTA, CDR2 FQGNSA. Deletions cut 1 base from V and 1 base from J, with 8 bases between.

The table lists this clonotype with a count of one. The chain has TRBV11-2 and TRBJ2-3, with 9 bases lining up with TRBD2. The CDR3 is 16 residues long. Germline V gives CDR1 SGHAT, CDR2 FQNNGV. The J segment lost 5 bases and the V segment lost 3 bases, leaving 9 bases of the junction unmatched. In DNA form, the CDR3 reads TGTGCCAGCAGCTTTTCCTCTAGCGGGGCCGGAGATACGCAGTATTTT. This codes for CASSFSSSGAGDTQYF.

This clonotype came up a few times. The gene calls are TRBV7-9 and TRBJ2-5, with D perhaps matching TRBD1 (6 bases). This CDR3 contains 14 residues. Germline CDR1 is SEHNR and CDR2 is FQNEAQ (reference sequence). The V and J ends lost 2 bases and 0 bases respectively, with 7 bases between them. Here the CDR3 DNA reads TGTGCCAGCAGCTTACAGGGGAACCAAGAGACCCAGTACTTC. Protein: CASSLQGNQETQYF. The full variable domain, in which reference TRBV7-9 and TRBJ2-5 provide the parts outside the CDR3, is DTGVSQNPRHKITKRGQNVTFRCDPISEHNRLYWYRQTLGQGPEFLTYFQNEAQLEKSRLLSDRFSAERPKGSFSTLEIQRTEQGDSAMYLCASSLQGNQETQYFGPGTRLLVL.

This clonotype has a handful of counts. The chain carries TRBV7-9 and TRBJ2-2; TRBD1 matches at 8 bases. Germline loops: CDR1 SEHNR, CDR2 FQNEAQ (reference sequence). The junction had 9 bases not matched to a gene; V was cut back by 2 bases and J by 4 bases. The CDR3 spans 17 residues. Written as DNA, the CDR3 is TGTGCCAGCAGCTTACCCGCAGGACAGGGAGTCACCGGGGAGCTGTTTTTT. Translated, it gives CASSLPAGQGVTGELFF.

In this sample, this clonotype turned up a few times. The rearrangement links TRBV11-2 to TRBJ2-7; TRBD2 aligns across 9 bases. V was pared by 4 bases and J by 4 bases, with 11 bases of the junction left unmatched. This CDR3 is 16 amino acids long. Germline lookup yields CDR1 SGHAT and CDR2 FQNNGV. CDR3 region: CASSSRTSAPHYEQYV. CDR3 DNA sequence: TGTGCCAGCAGCTCGAGGACTAGCGCCCCACATTACGAGCAGTACGTC.

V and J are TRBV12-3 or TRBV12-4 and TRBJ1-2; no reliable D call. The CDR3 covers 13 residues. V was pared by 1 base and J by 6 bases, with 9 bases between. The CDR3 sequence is CASSLVPTNGYTF. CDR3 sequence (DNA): TGTGCCAGCAGTTTAGTCCCCACGAATGGCTACACCTTC.

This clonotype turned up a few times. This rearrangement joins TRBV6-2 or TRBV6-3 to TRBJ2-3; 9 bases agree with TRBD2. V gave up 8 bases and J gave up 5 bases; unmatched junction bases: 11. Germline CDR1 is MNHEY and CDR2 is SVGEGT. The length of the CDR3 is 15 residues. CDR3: CASGLLRGGRDTQYF. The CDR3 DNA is TGTGCCAGCGGACTATTGCGGGGGGGCCGAGATACGCAGTATTTT.

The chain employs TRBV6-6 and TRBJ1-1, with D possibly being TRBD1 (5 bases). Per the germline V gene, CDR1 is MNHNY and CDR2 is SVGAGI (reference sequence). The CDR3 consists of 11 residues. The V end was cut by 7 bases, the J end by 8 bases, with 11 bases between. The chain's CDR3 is CASKGLEEAFF. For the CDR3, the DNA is TGTGCCAGCAAGGGGTTGGAGGAAGCTTTCTTT.

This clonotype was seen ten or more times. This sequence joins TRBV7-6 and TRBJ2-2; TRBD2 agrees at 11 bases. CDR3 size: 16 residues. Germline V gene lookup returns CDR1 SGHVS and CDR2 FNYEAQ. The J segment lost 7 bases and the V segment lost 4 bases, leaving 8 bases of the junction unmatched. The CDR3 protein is CASSSQTGTSGGELFF. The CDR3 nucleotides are TGTGCCAGCAGCTCCCAGACCGGGACTAGCGGCGGGGAGCTGTTTTTT.

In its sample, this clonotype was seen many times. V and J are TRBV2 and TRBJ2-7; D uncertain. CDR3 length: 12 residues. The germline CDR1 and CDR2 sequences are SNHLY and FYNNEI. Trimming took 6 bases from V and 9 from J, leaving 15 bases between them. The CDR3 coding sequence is TGTGCCAGCAGAGGACCCTTGGTCGGGCAGTACGTC. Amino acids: CASRGPLVGQYV.

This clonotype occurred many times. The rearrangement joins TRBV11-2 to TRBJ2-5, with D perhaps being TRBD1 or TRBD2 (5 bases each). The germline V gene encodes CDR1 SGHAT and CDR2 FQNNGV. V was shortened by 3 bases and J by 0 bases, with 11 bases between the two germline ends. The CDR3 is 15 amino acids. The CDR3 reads CASSFGGTYQETQYF. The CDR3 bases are TGTGCCAGCAGCTTTGGGGGAACGTACCAAGAGACCCAGTACTTC.

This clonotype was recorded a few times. The CDR3 sequence: CATSRDSEGGRPPQETQYF. CDR3 DNA sequence: TGTGCCACCAGCAGAGATTCCGAGGGAGGGCGCCCCCCTCAAGAGACCCAGTACTTC. This rearrangement joins TRBV15 to TRBJ2-5; 7 positions agree with TRBD2. There are 19 residues in the CDR3. In germline, CDR1 is LNHNV, CDR2 YYDKDF (reference sequence). Trimming at V came to 0 bases and at J to 2 bases, leaving 15 bases not matched to a gene.

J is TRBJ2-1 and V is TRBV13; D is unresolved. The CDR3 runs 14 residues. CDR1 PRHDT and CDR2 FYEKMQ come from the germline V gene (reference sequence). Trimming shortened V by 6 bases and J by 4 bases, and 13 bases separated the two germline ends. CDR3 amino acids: CASSRSQIYNEQFF. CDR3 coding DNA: TGTGCCAGCAGTCGCTCCCAAATTTACAATGAGCAGTTCTTC.

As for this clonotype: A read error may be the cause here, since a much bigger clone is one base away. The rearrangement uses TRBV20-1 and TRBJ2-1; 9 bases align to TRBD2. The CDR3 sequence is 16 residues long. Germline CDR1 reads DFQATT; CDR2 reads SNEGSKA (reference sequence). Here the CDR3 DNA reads TGCTGTGCTAGACCCCGAACCGCAGCGGGAGGCAATGAGCAGTTCTTC. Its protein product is CCARPRTAAGGNEQFF.

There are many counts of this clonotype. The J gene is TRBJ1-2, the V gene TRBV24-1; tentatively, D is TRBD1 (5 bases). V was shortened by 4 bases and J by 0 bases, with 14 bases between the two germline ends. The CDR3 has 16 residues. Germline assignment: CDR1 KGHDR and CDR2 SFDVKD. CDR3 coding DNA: TGTGCCACCAGTGAAGGGACGGACCAAACTAACTATGGCTACACCTTC. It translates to CATSEGTDQTNYGYTF.

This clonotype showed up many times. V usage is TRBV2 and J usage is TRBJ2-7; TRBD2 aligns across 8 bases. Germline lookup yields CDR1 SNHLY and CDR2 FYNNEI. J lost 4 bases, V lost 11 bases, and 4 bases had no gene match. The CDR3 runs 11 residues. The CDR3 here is CAWGLEYEQYF. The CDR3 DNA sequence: TGTGCCTGGGGACTAGAGTACGAGCAGTACTTC.

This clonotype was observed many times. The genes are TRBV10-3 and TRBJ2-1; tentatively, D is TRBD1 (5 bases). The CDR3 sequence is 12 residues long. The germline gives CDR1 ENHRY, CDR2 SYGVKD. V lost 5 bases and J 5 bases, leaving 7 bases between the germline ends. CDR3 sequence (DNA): TGTGCCATCAGTACAGGTGACAATGAGCAGTTCTTC. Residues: CAISTGDNEQFF.

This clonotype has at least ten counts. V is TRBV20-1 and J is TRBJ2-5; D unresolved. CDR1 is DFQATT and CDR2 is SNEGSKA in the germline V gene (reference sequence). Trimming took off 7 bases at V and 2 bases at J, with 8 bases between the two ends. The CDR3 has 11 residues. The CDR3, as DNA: TGCAGTGGCCTAAGTCAAGAGACCCAGTACTTC. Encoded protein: CSGLSQETQYF.

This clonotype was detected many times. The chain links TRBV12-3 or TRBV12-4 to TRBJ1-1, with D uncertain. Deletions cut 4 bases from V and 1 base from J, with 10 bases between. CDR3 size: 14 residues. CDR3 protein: CASSYQTANTEAFF. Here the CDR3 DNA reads TGTGCCAGCAGTTATCAAACTGCGAACACTGAAGCTTTCTTT.

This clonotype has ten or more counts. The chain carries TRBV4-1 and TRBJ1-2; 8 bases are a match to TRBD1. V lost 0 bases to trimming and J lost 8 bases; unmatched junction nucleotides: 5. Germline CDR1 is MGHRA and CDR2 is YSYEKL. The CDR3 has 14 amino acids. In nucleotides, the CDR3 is TGCGCCAGCAGCCAAGATAGGACAGGGAAAGGCTACACCTTC. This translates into CASSQDRTGKGYTF.

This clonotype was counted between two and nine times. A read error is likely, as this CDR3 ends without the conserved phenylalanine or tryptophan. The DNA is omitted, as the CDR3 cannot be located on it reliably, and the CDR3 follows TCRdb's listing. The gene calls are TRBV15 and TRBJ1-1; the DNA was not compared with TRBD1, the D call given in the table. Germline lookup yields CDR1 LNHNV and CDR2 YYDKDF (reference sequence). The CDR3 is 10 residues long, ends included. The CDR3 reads CATSKALDRE.

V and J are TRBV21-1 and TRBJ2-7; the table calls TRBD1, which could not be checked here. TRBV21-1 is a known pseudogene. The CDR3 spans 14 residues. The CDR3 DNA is TGTGCCAGCATGGGGGACAGGGAATGCTACGAGCAGTACGTC. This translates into CASMGDRECYEQYV.

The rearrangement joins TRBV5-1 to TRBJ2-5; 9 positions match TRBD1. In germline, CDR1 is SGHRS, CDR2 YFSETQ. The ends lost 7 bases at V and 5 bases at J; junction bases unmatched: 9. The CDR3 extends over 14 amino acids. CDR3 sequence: CASSGTGRWETQYF. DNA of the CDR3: TGCGCCAGCTCGGGGACAGGGCGCTGGGAGACCCAGTACTTC.

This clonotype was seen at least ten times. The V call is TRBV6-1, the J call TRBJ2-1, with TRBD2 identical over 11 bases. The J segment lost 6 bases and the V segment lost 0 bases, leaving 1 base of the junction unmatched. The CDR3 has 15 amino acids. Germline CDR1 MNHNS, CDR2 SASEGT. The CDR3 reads CASSEASGGANEQFF. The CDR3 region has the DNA TGTGCCAGCAGTGAAGCTAGCGGGGGGGCCAATGAGCAGTTCTTC.

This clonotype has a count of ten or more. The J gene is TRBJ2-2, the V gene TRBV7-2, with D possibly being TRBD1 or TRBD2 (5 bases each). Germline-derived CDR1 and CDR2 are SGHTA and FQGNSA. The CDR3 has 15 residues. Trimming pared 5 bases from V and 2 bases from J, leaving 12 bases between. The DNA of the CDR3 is TGTGCCAGCAGCCTGGGACGGATAAACACCGGGGAGCTGTTTTTT. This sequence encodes CASSLGRINTGELFF.

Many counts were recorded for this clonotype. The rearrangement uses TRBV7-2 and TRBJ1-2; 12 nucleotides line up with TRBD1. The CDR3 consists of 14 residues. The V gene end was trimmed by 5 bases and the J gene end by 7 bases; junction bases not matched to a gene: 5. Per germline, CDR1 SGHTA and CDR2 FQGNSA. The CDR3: CASSPGTGGGGYTF. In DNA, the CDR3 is TGTGCCAGCAGCCCCGGGACAGGGGGCGGTGGCTACACCTTC. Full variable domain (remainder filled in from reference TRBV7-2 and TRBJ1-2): GAGVSQSPSNKVTEKGKDVELRCDPISGHTALYWYRQSLGQGLEFLIYFQGNSAPDKSGLPSDRFSAERTGGSVSTLTIQRTQQEDSAVYLCASSPGTGGGGYTFGSGTRLTVV.

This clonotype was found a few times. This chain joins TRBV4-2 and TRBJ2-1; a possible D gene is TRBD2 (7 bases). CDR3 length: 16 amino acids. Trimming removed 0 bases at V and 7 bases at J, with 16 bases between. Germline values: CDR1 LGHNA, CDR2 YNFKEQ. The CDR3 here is CASSQDVGGPGNEQFF. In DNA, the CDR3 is TGTGCCAGCAGCCAAGATGTGGGGGGGCCGGGAAATGAGCAGTTCTTC.

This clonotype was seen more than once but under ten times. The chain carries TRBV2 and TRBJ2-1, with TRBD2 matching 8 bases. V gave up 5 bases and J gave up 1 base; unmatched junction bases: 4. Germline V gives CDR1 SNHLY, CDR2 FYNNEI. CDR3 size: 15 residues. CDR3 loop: CASSKLAESYNEQFF. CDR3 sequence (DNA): TGTGCCAGCAGTAAACTAGCGGAATCCTACAATGAGCAGTTCTTC.

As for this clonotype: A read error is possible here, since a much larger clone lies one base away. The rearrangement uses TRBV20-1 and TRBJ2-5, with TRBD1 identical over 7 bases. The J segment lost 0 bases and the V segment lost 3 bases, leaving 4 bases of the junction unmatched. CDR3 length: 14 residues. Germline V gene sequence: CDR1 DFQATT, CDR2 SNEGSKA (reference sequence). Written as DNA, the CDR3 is TGCAGTGCTAGGAACGGACAGGACCAAGAGACCCAGTACTTC. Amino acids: CSARNGQDQETQYF.

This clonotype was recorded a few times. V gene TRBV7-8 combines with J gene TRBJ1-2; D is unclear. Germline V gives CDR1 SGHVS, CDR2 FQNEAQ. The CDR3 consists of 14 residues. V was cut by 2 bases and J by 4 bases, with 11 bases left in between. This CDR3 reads CASSLQAGRYGYTF. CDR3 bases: TGTGCCAGCAGCTTACAAGCCGGACGCTATGGCTACACCTTC. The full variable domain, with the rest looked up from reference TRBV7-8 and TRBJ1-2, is GAGVSQSPRYKVAKRGQDVALRCDPISGHVSLFWYQQALGQGPEFLTYFQNEAQLDKSGLPSDRFFAERPEGSVSTLKIQRTQQEDSAVYLCASSLQAGRYGYTFGSGTRLTVV.